This T cell receptor beta chain was sequenced for a study of T cell responses to AZD1222 COVID-19 vaccine. Some clones are missing from TCRdb's copy, which holds only in-frame ones; the method was immunoSEQ multiplex PCR. Counted here are some 140,000 clones, 88% occurring once; the ten biggest clones make up less than 3.5%. V lost 0 bases to trimming and J lost 6 bases, with 12 bases between them. This CDR3 contains 14 residues. Germline V CDR1 and CDR2: SGHKS, YYEKEE (reference sequence). This chain links TRBV5-5 with TRBJ1-2; the D gene is possibly TRBD1 (5 bases). The source of this sequence is an adult in good health. The input for sequencing was peripheral blood, taken on day 0 of AZD1222 vaccination. CDR3 sequence: CASSLETGQHGYTF. The CDR3, as DNA: TGTGCCAGCAGCTTGGAGACGGGGCAACATGGCTACACCTTC.